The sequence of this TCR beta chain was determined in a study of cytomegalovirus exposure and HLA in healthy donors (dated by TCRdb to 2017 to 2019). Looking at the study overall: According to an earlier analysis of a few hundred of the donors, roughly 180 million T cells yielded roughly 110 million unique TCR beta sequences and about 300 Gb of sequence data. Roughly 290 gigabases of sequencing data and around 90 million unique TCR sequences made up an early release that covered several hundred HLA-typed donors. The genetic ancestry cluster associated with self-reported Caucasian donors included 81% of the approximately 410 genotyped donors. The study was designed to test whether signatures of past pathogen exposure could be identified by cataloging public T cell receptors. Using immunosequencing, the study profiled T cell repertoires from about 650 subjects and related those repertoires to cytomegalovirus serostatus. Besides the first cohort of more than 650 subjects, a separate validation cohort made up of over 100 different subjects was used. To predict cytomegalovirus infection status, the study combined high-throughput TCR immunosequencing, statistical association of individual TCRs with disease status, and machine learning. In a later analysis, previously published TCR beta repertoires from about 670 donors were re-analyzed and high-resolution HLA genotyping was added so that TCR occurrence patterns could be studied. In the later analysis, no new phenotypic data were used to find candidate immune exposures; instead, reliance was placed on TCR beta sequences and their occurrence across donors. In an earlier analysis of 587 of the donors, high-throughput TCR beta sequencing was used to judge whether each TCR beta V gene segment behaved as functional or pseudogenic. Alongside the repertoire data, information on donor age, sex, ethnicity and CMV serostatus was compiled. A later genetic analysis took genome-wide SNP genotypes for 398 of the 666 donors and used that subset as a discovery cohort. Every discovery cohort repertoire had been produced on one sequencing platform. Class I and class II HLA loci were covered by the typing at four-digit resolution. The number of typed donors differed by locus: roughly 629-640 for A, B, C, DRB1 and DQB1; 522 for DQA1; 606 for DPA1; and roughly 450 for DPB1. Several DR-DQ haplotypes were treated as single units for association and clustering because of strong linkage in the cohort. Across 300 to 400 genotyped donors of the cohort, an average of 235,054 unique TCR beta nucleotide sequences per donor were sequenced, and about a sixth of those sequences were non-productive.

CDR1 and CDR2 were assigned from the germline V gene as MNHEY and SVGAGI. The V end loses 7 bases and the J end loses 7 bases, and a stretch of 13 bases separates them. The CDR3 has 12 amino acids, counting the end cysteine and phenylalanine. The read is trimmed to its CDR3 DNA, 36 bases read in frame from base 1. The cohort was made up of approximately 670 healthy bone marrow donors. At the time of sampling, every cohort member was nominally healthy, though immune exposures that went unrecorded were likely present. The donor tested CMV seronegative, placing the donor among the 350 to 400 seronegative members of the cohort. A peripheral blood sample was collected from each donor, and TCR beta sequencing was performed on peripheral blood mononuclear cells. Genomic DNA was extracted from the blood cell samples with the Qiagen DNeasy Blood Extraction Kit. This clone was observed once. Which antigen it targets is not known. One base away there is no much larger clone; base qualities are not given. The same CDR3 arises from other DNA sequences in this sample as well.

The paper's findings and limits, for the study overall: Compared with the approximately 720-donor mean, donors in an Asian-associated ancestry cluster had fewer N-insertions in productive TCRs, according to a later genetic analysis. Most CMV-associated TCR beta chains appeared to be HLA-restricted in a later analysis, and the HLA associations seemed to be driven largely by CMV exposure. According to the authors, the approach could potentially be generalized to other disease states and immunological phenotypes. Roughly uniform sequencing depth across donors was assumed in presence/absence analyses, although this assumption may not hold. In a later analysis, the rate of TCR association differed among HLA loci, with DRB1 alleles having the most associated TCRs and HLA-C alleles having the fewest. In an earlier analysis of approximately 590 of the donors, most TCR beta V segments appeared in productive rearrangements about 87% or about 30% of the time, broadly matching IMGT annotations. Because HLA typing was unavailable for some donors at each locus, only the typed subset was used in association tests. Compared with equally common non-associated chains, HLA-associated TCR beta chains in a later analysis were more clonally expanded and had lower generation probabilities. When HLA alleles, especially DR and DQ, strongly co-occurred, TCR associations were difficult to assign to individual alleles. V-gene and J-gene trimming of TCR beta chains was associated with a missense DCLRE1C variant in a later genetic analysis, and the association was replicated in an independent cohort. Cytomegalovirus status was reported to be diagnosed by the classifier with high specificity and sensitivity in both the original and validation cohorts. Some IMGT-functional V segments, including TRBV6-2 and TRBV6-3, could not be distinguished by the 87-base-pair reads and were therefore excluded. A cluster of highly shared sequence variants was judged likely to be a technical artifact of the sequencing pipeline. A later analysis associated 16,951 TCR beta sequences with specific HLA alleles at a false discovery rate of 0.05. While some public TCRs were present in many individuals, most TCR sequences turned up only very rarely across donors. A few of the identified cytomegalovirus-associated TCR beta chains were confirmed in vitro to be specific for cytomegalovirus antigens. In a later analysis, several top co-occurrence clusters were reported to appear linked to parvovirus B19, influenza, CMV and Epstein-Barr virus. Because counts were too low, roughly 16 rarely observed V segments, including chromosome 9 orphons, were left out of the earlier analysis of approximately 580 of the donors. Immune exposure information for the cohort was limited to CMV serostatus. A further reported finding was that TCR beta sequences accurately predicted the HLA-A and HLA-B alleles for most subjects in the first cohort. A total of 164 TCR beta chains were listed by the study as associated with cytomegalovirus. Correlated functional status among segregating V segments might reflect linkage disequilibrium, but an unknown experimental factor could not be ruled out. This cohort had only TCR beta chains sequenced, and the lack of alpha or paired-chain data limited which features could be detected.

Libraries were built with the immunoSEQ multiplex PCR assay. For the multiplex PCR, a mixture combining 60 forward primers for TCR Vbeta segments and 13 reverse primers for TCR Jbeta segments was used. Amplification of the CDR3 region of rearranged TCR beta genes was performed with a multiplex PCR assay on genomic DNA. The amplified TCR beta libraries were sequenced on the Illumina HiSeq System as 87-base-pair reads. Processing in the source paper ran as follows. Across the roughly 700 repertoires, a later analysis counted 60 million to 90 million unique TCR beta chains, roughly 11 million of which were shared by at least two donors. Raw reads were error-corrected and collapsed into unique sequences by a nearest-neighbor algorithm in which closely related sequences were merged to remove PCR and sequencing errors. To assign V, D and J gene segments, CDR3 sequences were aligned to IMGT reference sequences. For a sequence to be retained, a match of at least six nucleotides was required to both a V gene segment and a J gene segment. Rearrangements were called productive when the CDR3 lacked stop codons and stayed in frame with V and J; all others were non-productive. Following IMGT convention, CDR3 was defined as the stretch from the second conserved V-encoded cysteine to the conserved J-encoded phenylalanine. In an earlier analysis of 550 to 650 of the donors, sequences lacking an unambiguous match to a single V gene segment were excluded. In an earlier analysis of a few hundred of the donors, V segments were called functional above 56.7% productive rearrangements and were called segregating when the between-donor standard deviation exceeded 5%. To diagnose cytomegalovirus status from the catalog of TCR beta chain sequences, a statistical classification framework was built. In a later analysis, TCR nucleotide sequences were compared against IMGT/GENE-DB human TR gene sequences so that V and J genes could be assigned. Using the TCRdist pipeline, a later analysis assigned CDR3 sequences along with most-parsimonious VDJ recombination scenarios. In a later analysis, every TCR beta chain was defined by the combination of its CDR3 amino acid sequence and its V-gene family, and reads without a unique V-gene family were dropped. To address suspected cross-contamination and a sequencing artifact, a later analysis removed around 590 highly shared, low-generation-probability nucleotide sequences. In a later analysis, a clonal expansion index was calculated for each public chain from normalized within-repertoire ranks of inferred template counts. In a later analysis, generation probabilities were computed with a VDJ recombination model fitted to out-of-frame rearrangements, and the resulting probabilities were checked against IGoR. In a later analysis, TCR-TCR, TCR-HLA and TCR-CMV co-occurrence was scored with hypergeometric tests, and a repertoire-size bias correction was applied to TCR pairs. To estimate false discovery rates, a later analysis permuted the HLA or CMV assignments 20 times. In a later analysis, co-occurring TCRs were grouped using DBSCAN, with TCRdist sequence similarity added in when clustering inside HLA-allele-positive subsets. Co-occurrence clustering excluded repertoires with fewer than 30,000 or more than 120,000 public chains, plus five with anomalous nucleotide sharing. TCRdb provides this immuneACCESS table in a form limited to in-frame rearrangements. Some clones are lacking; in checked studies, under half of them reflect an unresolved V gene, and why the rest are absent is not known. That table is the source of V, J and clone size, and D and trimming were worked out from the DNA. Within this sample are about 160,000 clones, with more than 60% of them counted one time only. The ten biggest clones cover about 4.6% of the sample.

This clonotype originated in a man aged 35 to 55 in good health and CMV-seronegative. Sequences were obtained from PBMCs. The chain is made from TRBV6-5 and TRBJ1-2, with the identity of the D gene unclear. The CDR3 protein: CASNGRSGGYTF. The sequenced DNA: TGTGCCAGCAACGGCAGATCAGGTGGCTACACCTTC.